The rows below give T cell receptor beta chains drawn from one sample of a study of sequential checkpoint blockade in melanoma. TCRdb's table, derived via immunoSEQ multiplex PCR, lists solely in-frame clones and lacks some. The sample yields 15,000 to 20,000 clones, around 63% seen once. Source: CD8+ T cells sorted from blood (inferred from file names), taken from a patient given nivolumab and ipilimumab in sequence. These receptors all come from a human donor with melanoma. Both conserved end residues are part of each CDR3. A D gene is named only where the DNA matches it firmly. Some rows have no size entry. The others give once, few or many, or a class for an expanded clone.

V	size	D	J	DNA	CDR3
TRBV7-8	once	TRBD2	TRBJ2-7	TGTGCCAGCAGCCTCTCGGGGGGGACCTACGAGCAGTACTTC	CASSLSGGTYEQYF
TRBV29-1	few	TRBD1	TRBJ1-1	TGCAGCGTGTGGGACAGCTTTAACACTGAAGCTTTCTTT	CSVWDSFNTEAFF
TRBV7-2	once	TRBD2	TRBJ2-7	TGTGCCAGCAGCGACGGACTAGCGGGACTCTACGAGCAGTACTTC	CASSDGLAGLYEQYF
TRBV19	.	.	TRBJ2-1	TGTGCCAGTAGTATGGGGCTGTACAATGAGCAGTTCTTC	CASSMGLYNEQFF
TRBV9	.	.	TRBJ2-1	TGTGCCAGCAGCCAAGCGTACTCCTACAATGAGCAGTTCTTC	CASSQAYSYNEQFF
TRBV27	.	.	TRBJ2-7	TGTGCCAGCAGTTTATCCAGCGTGTGGTCCTACGAGCAGTACTTC	CASSLSSVWSYEQYF
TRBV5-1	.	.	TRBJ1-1	TGCGCCAGCAGCTTGGGGTTCCAGGGGACCTCGTTTGAAGCTTTCTTT	CASSLGFQGTSFEAFF
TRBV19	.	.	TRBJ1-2	TGTGCCAGTAGTATCGTGGCAGGGCCCTATGGCTACACCTTC	CASSIVAGPYGYTF
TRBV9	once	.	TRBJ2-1	TGTGCCAGCAGCACGGGACATCCCAATGAGCAGTTCTTC	CASSTGHPNEQFF
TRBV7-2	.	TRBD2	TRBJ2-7	TGTGCCAGCAGCTTAGAACTAGCGGGTTACGAGCAGTACTTC	CASSLELAGYEQYF
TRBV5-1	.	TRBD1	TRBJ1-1	TGCGCCAGCAGCTTGGCAGGGGGCTATACTGAAGCTTTCTTT	CASSLAGGYTEAFF
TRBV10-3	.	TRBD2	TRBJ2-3	TGTGCCATCAGCCGACTAGCGGCAAACAGAGATACGCAGTATTTT	CAISRLAANRDTQYF
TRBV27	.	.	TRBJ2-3	TGTGCCAGCAGTTTCCTGACAGGGACTAGCACAGATACGCAGTATTTT	CASSFLTGTSTDTQYF
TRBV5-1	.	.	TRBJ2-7	TGCGCCAGCAGCGCCTCGGGGGGCCACGAGCAGTACTTC	CASSASGGHEQYF
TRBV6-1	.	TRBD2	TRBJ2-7	TGTGCCAGCAGTGAACCCATCGGGGGGGCCTACGAGCAGTACTTC	CASSEPIGGAYEQYF
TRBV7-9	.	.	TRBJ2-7	TGTGCCAGCAGCTTATCCCAGGGGAGCTCCTACGAGCAGTACTTC	CASSLSQGSSYEQYF
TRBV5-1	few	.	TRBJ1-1	TGCGCCAGCAGCTTGGTTCTAGACGAACGCACTGAAGCTTTCTTT	CASSLVLDERTEAFF
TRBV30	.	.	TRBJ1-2	TGTGCCTGGTCCTCCCAACCAACAGGGCCGGCTGGCTACACCTTC	CAWSSQPTGPAGYTF